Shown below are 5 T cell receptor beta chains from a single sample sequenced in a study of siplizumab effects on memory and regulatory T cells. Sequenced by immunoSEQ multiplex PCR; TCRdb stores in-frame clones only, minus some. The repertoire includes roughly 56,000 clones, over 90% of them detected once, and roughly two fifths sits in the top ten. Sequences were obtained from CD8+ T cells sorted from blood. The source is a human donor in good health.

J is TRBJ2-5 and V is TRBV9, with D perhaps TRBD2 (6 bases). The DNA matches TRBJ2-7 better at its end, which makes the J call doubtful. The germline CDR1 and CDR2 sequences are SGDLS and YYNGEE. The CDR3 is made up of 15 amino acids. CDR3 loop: CASSVGDSLYYEQYF. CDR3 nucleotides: TGTGCCAGCAGCGTAGGGGACTCGCTTTACTACGAGCAGTACTTC.

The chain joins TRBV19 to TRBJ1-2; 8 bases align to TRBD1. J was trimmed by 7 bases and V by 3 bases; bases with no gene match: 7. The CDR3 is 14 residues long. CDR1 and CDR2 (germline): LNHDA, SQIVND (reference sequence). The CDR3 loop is CASSIRQGIIGYTF. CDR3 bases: TGTGCCAGTAGTATTAGACAGGGGATAATTGGCTACACCTTC.

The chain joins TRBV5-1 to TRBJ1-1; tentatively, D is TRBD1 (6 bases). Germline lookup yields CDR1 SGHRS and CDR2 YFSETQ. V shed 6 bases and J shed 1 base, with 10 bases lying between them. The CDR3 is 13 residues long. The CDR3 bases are TGCGCCAGCAAAGGGACACCGAACACTGAAGCTTTCTTT. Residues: CASKGTPNTEAFF.

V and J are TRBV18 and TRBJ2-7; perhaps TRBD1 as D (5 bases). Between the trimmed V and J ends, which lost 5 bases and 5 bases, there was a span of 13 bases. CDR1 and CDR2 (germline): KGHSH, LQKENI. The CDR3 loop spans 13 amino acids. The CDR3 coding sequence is TGTGCCAGCTCATTTCCAGGGTCCCACGAGCAGTACTTC. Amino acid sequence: CASSFPGSHEQYF.

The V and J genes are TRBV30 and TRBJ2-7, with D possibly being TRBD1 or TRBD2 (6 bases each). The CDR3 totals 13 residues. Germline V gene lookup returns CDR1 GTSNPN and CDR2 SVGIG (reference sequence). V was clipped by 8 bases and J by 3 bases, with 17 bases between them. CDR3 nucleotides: TGTGCCGGTTCGGGGGCTGACGACTACGAGCAGTACTTC. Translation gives CAGSGADDYEQYF.